This T cell receptor (beta chain) was sequenced for a study of metastatic and nonmetastatic thyroid tumors (dated by TCRdb to the early 2020s). Background for the entire study: The researchers compared repertoires between peripheral blood samples and tumor or nodule tissue samples from patients with malignant or benign thyroid disease.

Counted from cysteine to phenylalanine, this CDR3 has 14 amino acids. Just the 42-base CDR3 DNA is kept, in frame starting at base 1. Trimming at the junction amounts to 6 bases on V and 5 bases on J, and the germline ends lie 17 bases apart. Overall results and qualifications from the work: In both blood and tumor samples, malignant tumors were reported to have significantly higher TCR beta diversity than benign nodules.

No treatment had been received by any patient before thyroid surgery. Using T-cell receptor beta sequencing, the study looked back at clinical samples from patients collected from the early 2010s to the late 2010s. In regard to this clone: Its antigen remains undetermined. Base quality data are lacking; no much larger clone is found one base away.

The library was built by means of PCR. Sequencing was performed on an Illumina HiSeq 4000. High-throughput sequencing was used to profile the TCR beta-chain CDR3 region of each patient. The paper's processing steps were these. A classifier to discriminate distant-metastatic papillary thyroid cancer patients was built from CDR3 differences across clinicopathological groups. The Shannon index was used to measure repertoire diversity, and the Morisita-Horn index was used to measure how similar tumor and blood repertoires were. TCRdb passed the public sequencing reads through fastp at Q25 and MiXCR, retaining productive beta sequences. The V and J calls and clone size come from TCRdb's table, not from the authors' own analysis. This sample holds about 9,500 clones; approximately 32% were observed only once. Clones ranked in the top ten supply around 16% of the sample.

The receptor chain draws on TRBV12-3 or TRBV12-4 and TRBJ2-7; the D call is possibly TRBD1 or TRBD2, each sharing 6 bases. The source material was adjacent normal tissue. This TCR derives from a female donor with papillary thyroid cancer or a benign thyroid nodule (not recorded which). Some clones in this sample may be carry-over from other donors' samples. The DNA reads as follows: TGTGCCAGCAGCTCGGAGGGGGTCTCGAACGAGCAGTACTTC. Translated, it reads CASSSEGVSNEQYF.